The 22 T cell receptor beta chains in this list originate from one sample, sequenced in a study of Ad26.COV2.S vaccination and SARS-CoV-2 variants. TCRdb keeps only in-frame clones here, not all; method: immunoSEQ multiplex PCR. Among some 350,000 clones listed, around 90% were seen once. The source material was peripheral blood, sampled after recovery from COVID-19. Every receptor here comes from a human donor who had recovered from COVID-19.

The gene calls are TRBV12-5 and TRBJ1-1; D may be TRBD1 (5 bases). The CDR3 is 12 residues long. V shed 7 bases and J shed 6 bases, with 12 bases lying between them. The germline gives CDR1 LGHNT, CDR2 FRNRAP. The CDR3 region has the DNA TGTGCTAGTGTGCAGGGATCCCCTGAAGCTTTCTTT. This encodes CASVQGSPEAFF.

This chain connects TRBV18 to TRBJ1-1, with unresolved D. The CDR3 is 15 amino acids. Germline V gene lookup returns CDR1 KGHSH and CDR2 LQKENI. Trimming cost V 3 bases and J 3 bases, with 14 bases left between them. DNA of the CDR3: TGTGCCAGCTCACCCCGCCAACTTGGGGACACTGAAGCTTTCTTT. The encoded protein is CASSPRQLGDTEAFF.

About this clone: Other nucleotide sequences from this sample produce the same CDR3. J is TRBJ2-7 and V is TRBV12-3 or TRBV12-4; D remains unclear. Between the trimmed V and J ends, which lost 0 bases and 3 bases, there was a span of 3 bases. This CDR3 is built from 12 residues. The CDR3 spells CASSLAGYEQYF. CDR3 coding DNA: TGTGCCAGCAGTTTAGCTGGCTACGAGCAGTACTTC.

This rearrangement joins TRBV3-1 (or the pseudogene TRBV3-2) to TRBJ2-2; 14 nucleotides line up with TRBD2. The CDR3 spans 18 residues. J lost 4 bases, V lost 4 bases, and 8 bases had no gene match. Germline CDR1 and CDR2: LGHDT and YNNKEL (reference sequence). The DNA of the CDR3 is TGTGCCAGCAGCCTACCCCTGGGACTAGCGGGGGCCACCGGGGAGCTGTTTTTT. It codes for CASSLPLGLAGATGELFF.

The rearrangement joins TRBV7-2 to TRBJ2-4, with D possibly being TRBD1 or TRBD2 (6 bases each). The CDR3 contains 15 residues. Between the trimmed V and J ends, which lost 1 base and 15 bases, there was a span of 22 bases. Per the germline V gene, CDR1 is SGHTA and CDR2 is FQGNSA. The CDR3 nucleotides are TGTGCCAGCAGCTTAGGGCCAGGCGAAGGGGGGCGAGTGTACTTC. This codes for CASSLGPGEGGRVYF.

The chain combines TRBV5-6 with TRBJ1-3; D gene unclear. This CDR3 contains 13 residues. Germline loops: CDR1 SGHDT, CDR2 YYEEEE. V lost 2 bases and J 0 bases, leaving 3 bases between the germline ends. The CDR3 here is CASSFNSGNTIYF. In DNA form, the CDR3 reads TGTGCCAGCAGCTTCAACTCTGGAAACACCATATATTTT.

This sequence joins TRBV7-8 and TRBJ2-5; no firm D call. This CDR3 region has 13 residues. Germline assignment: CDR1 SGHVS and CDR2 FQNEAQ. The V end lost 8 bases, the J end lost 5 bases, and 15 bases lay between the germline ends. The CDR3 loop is CASYFTRAETQYF. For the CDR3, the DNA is TGTGCCAGCTACTTCACCCGGGCCGAGACCCAGTACTTC.

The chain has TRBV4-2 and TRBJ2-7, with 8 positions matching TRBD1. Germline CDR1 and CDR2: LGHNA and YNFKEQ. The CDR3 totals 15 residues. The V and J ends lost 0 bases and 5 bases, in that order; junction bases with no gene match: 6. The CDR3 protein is CASSQEQGAYDEQYF. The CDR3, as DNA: TGTGCCAGCAGCCAAGAGCAGGGGGCTTACGACGAGCAGTACTTC.

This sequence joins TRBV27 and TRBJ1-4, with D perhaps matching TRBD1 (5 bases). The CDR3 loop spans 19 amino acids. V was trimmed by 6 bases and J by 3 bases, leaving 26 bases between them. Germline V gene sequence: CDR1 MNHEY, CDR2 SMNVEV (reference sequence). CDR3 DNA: TGTGCCAGCAGCCTCGGGTATGGGCAGGGAACCCGTCCTAATGAAAAACTGTTTTTT. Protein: CASSLGYGQGTRPNEKLFF.

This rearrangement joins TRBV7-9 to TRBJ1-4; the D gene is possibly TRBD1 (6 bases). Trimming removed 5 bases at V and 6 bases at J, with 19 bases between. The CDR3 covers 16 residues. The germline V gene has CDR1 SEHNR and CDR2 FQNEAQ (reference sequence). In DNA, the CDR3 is TGTGCCAGCAGCCCAGGATTTGGGGCAGGGGATGAAAAACTGTTTTTT. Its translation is CASSPGFGAGDEKLFF. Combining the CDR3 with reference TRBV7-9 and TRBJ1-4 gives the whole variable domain DTGVSQNPRHKITKRGQNVTFRCDPISEHNRLYWYRQTLGQGPEFLTYFQNEAQLEKSRLLSDRFSAERPKGSFSTLEIQRTEQGDSAMYLCASSPGFGAGDEKLFFGSGTQLSVL.

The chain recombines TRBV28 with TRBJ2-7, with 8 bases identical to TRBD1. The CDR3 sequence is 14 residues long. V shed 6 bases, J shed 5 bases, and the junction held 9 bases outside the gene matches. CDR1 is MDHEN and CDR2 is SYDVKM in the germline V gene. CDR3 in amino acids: CASRGTGRNDEQYF. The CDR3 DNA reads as TGTGCCAGCAGGGGGACAGGTCGAAACGACGAGCAGTACTTC.

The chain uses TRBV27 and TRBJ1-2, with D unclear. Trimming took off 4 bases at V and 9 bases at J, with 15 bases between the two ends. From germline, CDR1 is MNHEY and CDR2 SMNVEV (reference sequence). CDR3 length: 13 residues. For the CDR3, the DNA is TGTGCCAGCAGTTCTAATGGAATCGAGAGCTACACCTTC. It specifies CASSSNGIESYTF.

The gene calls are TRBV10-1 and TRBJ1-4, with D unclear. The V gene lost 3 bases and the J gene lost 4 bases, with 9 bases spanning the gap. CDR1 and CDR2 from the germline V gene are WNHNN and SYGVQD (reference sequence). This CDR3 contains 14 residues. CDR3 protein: CASSDSASNEKLFF. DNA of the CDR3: TGCGCCAGCAGTGACTCGGCCAGTAATGAAAAACTGTTTTTT.

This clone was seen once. The chain's CDR3 is CASSVAGGSQPQHF. CDR3 in DNA: TGTGCCAGCAGCGTAGCCGGGGGAAGTCAGCCCCAGCATTTT. The chain links TRBV9 to TRBJ1-5; D may be TRBD1 (5 bases). The CDR3 contains 14 residues. V was clipped by 0 bases and J by 6 bases, with 10 bases between them. Germline assignment: CDR1 SGDLS and CDR2 YYNGEE.

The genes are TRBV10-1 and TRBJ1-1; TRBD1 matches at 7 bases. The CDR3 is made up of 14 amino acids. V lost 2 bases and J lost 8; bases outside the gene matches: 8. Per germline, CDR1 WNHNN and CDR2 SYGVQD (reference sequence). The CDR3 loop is CASSEAPDRAEAFF. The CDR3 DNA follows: TGCGCCAGCAGTGAGGCGCCCGACAGGGCAGAAGCTTTCTTT.

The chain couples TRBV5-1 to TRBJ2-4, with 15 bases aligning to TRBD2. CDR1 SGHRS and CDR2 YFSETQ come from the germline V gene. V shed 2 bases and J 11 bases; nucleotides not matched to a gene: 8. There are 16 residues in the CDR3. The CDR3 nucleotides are TGCGCCAGCAGCTTAAGGACTAGCGGGGGGGCGGCCCTTCAGTACTTC. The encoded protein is CASSLRTSGGAALQYF.

CDR3 DNA sequence: TGTGCCAGCAGCGTAGGAAGCTCCTACAATGAGCAGTTCTTC. It specifies CASSVGSSYNEQFF. The V call is TRBV9, the J call TRBJ2-1; D gene uncertain. V lost 0 bases to trimming and J lost 0 bases, with 4 bases between them. The V gene's germline CDR1 is SGDLS and CDR2 YYNGEE. The CDR3 is 14 residues long.

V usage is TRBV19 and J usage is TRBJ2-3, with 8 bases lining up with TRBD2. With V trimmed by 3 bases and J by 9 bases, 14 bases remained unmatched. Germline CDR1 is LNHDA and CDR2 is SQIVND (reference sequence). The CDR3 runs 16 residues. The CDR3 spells CASSMGQRGIPRTQYF. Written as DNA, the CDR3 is TGTGCCAGTAGTATGGGCCAGCGGGGGATTCCTAGGACGCAGTATTTT.

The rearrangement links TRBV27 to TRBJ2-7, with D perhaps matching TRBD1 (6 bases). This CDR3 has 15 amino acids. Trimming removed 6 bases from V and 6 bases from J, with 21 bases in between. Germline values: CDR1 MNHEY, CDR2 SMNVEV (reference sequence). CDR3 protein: CASRADSVYEGEQYF. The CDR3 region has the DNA TGTGCCAGCAGAGCGGACAGCGTGTATGAGGGCGAGCAGTACTTC.

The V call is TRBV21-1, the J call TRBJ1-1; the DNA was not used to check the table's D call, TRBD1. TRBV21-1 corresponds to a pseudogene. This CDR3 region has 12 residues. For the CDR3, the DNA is TGTGCCAGCAGCGCGCAGACATCCGTAGCTTTCTTT. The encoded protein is CASSAQTSVAFF.

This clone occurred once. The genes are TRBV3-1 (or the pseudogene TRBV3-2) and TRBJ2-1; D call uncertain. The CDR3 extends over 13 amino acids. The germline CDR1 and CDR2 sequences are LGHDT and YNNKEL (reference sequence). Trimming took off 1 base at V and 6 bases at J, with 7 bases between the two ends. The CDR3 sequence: CASSQVSGNEQFF. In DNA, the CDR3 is TGTGCCAGCAGCCAAGTTTCGGGCAATGAGCAGTTCTTC.

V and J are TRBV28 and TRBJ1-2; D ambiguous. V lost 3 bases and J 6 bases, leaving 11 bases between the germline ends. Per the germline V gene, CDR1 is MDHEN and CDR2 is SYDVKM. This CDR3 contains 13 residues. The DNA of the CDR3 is TGTGCCAGCAGTTTTCTGACGGACGATGGCTACACCTTC. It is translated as CASSFLTDDGYTF.